This T cell receptor beta chain was observed in a study of T cells after yellow fever vaccination. At the level of the study: Fractions of limited cellularity were prepared by means of SMART-Seq v4 Ultra Low Input.

Study-wide results and caveats: The study found a weaker secondary response that peaked faster, day 5 versus 15.

This clonotype was observed a few times. Its antigen is undetermined. TCRdb ran MiXCR on the 5' RACE reads and lists one entry per CDR3 protein. Of under 300,000 distinct CDR3 sequences in the sample, 6% to 8% were seen once. Trimming removed 6 bases from V and 4 bases from J; junction bases left unmatched: 11. Germline V lookup: CDR1 MNHNS, CDR2 SASEGT. The CDR3 is made up of 15 amino acids. The TCR comes from a man aged 30-40 years who received the YFV17D yellow fever vaccine. The material was CD4+ T cells sorted from PBMCs, obtained on the day of the yellow fever booster vaccination. This chain uses TRBV6-1 with TRBJ1-2; TRBD1 matches 7 bases. In nucleotides, the CDR3 is TGTGCCAGCAGAGATTACCTGACAGGGACCTATGGCTACACCTTC. It is translated as CASRDYLTGTYGYTF.